This TCR beta chain comes out of a study of cytomegalovirus exposure and HLA in healthy donors. Regarding the study as a whole: A few of the chains that were CMV-associated were confirmed in vitro to be specific for CMV antigens. Roughly uniform sequencing depth across donors was assumed, possibly incorrectly.

Vbeta (60) and Jbeta (13) primers were used in the PCR. Assay: immunoSEQ multiplex PCR; the TCRdb copy retains only in-frame clones and omits some. The sample yields 160,000 or so clones, 75% to 85% seen once. V shed 4 bases and J shed 3 bases, with 10 bases lying between them. Germline V gene data show CDR1 as SGHTA and CDR2 as FQGNSA. The CDR3 consists of 15 residues. In its sample, this clone was seen a few times. Antigen unknown. This chain uses TRBV7-2 with TRBJ2-6; no firm D call. Input material: PBMCs. This receptor was obtained from a woman aged 50 to 60 in good health and CMV-seronegative. CDR3 loop: CASSSQIFGANVLTF. The CDR3 region has the DNA TGTGCCAGCAGCTCCCAGATCTTTGGGGCCAACGTCCTGACTTTC.